The present entry profiles one T cell receptor (beta chain) with its context. CDR3 length: 16 residues. Trimming pared 4 bases from V and 1 base from J, leaving 14 bases between. Germline V gene data show CDR1 as MNHNS and CDR2 as SASEGT. The sample comes from a study of blood T cell repertoires in COVID-19. The table came from immunoSEQ multiplex PCR; TCRdb's copy has only in-frame clones and leaves some out. The sample has 200,000 to 300,000 clones, approximately 86% seen once. The receptor was isolated from a woman aged 55-69 years with COVID-19, enrolled during active disease. Sequenced input: peripheral blood. V gene TRBV6-1 combines with J gene TRBJ1-5, with a possible D match to TRBD1 (5 bases). CDR3 loop: CASSGRTGSSNQPQHF. DNA for the CDR3: TGTGCCAGCAGTGGACGAACAGGCTCGAGCAATCAGCCCCAGCATTTT.